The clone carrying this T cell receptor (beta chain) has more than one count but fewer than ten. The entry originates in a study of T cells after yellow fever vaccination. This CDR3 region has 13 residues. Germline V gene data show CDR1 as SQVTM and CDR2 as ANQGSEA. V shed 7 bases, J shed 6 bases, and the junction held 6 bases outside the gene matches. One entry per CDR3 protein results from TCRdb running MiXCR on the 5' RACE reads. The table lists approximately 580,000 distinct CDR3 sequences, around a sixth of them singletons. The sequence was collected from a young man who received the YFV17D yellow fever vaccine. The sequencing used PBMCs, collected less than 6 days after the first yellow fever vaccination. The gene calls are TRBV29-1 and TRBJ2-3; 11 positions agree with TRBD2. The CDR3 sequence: CSGASGGHDTQYF. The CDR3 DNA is TGCAGCGGAGCTAGCGGGGGGCATGATACGCAGTATTTT.